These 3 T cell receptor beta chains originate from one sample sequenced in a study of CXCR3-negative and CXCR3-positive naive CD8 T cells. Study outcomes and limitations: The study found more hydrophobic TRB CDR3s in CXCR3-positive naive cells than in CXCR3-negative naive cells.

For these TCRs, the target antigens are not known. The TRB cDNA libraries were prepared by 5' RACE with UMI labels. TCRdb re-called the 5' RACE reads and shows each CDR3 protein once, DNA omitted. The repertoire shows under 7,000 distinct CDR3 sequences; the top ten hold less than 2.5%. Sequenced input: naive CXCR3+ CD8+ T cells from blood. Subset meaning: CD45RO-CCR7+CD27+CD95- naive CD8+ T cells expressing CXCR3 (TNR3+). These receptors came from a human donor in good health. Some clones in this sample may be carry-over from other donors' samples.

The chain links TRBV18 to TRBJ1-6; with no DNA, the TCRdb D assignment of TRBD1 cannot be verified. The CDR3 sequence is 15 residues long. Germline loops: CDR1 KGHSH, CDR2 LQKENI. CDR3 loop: CASSPDRVFDSPLHF.

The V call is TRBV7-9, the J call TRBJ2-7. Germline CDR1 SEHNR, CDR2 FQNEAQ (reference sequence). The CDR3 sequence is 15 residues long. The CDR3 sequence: CASSLPRESSYEQYF.

The CDR3 sequence is CASSLYLADNEQFF. This chain uses TRBV11-2 with TRBJ2-1. The CDR3 loop spans 14 amino acids. Germline values: CDR1 SGHAT, CDR2 FQNNGV.